This TCR beta chain was captured by sequencing in a study of blood T cell repertoires in COVID-19. Sequenced by immunoSEQ multiplex PCR; TCRdb stores in-frame clones only, minus some. The table includes around 130,000 clones, approximately 80% detected once. The CDR3 length is 14 residues. The germline V gene encodes CDR1 SGHRS and CDR2 YFSETQ. V was clipped by 9 bases and J by 0 bases, with 15 bases between them. The chain carries TRBV5-1 and TRBJ1-1; a possible D gene is TRBD1 (5 bases). Sample: peripheral blood. This receptor was identified in a woman between 55 and 75 years old with acute or convalescent COVID-19. CDR3 loop: CATKTQVMNTEAFF. Here the CDR3 DNA reads TGCGCCACCAAAACACAGGTTATGAACACTGAAGCTTTCTTT.